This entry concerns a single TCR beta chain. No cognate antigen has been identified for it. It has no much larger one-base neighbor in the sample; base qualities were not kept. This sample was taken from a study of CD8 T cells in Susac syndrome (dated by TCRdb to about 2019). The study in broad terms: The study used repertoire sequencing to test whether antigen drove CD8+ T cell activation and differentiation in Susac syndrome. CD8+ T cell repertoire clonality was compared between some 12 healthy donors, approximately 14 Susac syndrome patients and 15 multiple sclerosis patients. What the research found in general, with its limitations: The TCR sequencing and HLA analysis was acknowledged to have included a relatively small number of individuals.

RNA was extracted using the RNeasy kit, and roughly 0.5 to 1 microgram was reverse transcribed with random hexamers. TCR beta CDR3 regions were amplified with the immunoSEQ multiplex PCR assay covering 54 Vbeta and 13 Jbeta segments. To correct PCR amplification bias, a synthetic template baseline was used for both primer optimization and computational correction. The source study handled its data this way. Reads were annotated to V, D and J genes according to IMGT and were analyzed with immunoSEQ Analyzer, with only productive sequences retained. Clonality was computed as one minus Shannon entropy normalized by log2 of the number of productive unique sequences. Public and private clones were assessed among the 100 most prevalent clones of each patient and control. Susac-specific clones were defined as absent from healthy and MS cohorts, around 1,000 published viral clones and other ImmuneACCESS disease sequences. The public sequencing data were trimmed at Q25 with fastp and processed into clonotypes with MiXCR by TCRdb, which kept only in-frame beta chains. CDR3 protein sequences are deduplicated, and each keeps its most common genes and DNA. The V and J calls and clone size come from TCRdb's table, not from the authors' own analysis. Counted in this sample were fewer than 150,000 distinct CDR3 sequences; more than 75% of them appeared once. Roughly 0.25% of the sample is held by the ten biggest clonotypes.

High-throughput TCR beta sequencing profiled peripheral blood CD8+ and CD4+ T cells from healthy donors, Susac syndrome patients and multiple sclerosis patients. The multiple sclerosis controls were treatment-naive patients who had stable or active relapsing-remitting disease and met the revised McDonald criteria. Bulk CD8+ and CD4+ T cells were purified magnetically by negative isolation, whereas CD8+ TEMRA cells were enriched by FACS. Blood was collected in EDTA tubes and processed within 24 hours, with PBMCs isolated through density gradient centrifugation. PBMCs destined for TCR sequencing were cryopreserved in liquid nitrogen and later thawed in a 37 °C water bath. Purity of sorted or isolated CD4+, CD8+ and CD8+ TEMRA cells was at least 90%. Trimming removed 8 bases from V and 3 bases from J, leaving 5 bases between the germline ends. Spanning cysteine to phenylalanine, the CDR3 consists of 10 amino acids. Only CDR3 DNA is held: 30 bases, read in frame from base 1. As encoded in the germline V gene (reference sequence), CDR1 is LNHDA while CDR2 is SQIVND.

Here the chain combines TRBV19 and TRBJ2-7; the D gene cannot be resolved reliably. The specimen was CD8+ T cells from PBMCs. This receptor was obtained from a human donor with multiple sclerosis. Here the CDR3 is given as CASFCYEQYF. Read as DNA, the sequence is TGTGCCAGTTTTTGCTACGAGCAGTACTTC.